This T cell receptor beta chain appears in the sequencing data of a study of control samples from healthy donors and cancer patients. Clones were sequenced by immunoSEQ multiplex PCR, and TCRdb holds only the in-frame ones, with some missing. The table has 150,000 to 200,000 clones, around 94% seen once; the top ten hold 1.2% to 1.5%. The clonotype comes from a woman aged 18 to 35 in good health. Source material: blood.

CDR3 sequence: CASSPAPSDRGNYGYTF. The CDR3 region has the DNA TGTGCCAGCAGCCCTGCGCCCTCGGACAGGGGAAACTATGGCTACACCTTC. The V gene is TRBV11-2, the J gene TRBJ1-2; TRBD1 matches at 9 bases. CDR3 length: 17 residues. The germline V gene has CDR1 SGHAT and CDR2 FQNNGV. The V gene end was trimmed by 5 bases and the J gene end by 2 bases; junction bases not matched to a gene: 12.